Shown below are 4 T cell receptor beta chains from a single sample sequenced in a study of beta chain features in type 1 diabetes. The study's findings and limits: Among patients with Type 1 diabetes, TCRB CDR3s were moderately but significantly shorter in every one of the four CD4+ subsets.

The antigens of these receptors remain unknown. The whole isolated RNA underwent reverse transcription, so sequencing captured expressed TCRB transcripts. Clones were sequenced by immunoSEQ multiplex PCR, and TCRdb holds only the in-frame ones, with some missing. The repertoire has roughly 160,000 clones, 7.5% to 8.5% of them found once; the top ten carry roughly 0.46%. The sequencing input was central memory CD4+ T cells from blood. The source of these receptors is a man aged 18 to 30 with type 1 diabetes.

A few counts support this clone. The chain links TRBV5-1 to TRBJ2-3; D unclear. The germline V gene has CDR1 SGHRS and CDR2 YFSETQ. This CDR3 region has 16 residues. Trimming cost V 3 bases and J 0 bases, with 14 bases left between them. As DNA, the CDR3 is TGCGCCAGCAGCTCGATAGCTGGAACTAGCACAGATACGCAGTATTTT. This gives the protein CASSSIAGTSTDTQYF.

The table lists this clone with a few counts. The chain is built from TRBV18 and TRBJ1-1; D unresolved. Between the trimmed V and J ends, which lost 3 bases and 3 bases, there was a span of 8 bases. CDR1 and CDR2 from the germline V gene are KGHSH and LQKENI. CDR3 size: 13 residues. CDR3: CASSPRQDTEAFF. CDR3 DNA sequence: TGTGCCAGCTCACCTAGGCAGGACACTGAAGCTTTCTTT.

In its sample, this clone was seen a few times. The chain is built from TRBV9 and TRBJ2-7; D is possibly TRBD2 (6 bases). V shed 2 bases and J shed 6 bases, with 15 bases lying between them. Germline V gives CDR1 SGDLS, CDR2 YYNGEE. The CDR3 is 14 amino acids. The CDR3 spells CASSVRRVDGEQYF. The CDR3 DNA is TGTGCCAGCAGCGTTAGGAGGGTAGACGGCGAGCAGTACTTC.

This clone was seen a few times. The chain recombines TRBV9 with TRBJ1-2; 8 bases are shared with TRBD1. The CDR3 runs to 17 residues. Per germline, CDR1 SGDLS and CDR2 YYNGEE. V lost 3 bases, J lost 6 bases, and 16 bases stayed unmatched. The CDR3 DNA is TGTGCCAGCAGCGCTCAACCTAACCCAGGGGGCGAAGATGGCTACACCTTC. Translation gives CASSAQPNPGGEDGYTF.